One sample yielded the 26 T cell receptor beta chains listed below, sequenced in a study of blood T cell repertoires in COVID-19. Libraries were prepared by immunoSEQ multiplex PCR; TCRdb keeps only in-frame clonotypes and omits some of them. The sample includes fewer than 250,000 clones, 84% of them seen just once. The sequencing input was peripheral blood. These receptors came from a man in his fifties or sixties with acute or convalescent COVID-19.

The rearrangement joins TRBV24-1 to TRBJ2-5, with 9 bases matching TRBD2. CDR3 length equals 14 residues. The V gene's germline CDR1 is KGHDR and CDR2 SFDVKD. Trimming removed 9 bases from V and 4 bases from J; junction bases left unmatched: 8. The CDR3 loop reads CATGIAGEGETQYF. CDR3 DNA sequence: TGTGCCACCGGGATAGCGGGAGAGGGAGAGACCCAGTACTTC.

The gene calls are TRBV19 and TRBJ1-4, with D hard to call. Between the trimmed V and J ends, which lost 3 bases and 7 bases, there was a span of 12 bases. The CDR3 runs to 14 residues. Germline V gene sequence: CDR1 LNHDA, CDR2 SQIVND (reference sequence). The chain's CDR3 is CASSMVLAGEKLFF. The CDR3 bases are TGTGCCAGTAGTATGGTCCTAGCGGGTGAAAAACTGTTTTTT.

Only a few counts were recorded for this clone. This chain links TRBV5-1 with TRBJ1-1, with 8 bases that match TRBD1. Germline V gives CDR1 SGHRS, CDR2 YFSETQ. V lost 3 bases and J lost 3; bases outside the gene matches: 10. The CDR3 covers 16 residues. The CDR3 loop reads CASSWQGAKVHTEAFF. In nucleotides, the CDR3 is TGCGCCAGCAGCTGGCAGGGGGCTAAGGTCCACACTGAAGCTTTCTTT.

This chain links TRBV11-3 with TRBJ2-1, with 8 bases lining up with TRBD2. This CDR3 comprises 15 residues. Germline CDR1 and CDR2: SGHNT and YENEEA. V gave up 4 bases and J gave up 3 bases; unmatched junction bases: 5. CDR3 DNA sequence: TGTGCCAGCAGCTGGCAGCGGGAGCTCTACAATGAGCAGTTCTTC. Residues: CASSWQRELYNEQFF. Variable domain in full (rest from reference TRBV11-3 and TRBJ2-1): EAGVVQSPRYKIIEKKQPVAFWCNPISGHNTLYWYLQNLGQGPELLIRYENEEAVDDSQLPKDRFSAERLKGVDSTLKIQPAELGDSAVYLCASSWQRELYNEQFFGPGTRLTVL.

The genes are TRBV6-5 and TRBJ1-1, with TRBD1 matching over 7 bases. Germline CDR1 MNHEY, CDR2 SVGAGI. The V segment lost 7 bases and the J segment 0 bases; nucleotides outside the gene matches: 2. The CDR3 covers 13 residues. The CDR3 sequence is CASNRGMNTEAFF. DNA for the CDR3: TGTGCCAGCAACAGGGGTATGAACACTGAAGCTTTCTTT.

The CDR3 nucleotides are TGTGCCAGCAGTTACTCATTTCAGGGGCACGGCTACACCTTC. The encoded protein is CASSYSFQGHGYTF. This chain connects TRBV6-5 to TRBJ1-2; possibly TRBD1 for D (6 bases). Germline V gene sequence: CDR1 MNHEY, CDR2 SVGAGI. V lost 0 bases to trimming and J lost 8 bases, with 13 bases between them. The CDR3 contains 14 residues.

The V and J genes are TRBV5-8 and TRBJ2-1; D uncertain. The V gene lost 8 bases and the J gene lost 0 bases, with 15 bases spanning the gap. CDR1 is SGHTS, CDR2 YDEGEE, per germline. CDR3 size: 15 residues. The DNA for the CDR3 is TGTGCCAGTATAGGAGTTTCCTACTCCTACAATGAGCAGTTCTTC. Encoded protein: CASIGVSYSYNEQFF. Together with reference TRBV5-8 and TRBJ2-1, the CDR3 gives the full variable domain: EAGVTQSPTHLIKTRGQQATLRCSPISGHTSVYWYQQALGLGLQFLLWYDEGEERNRGNFPPRFSGRQFPNYSSELNVNALELEDSALYLCASIGVSYSYNEQFFGPGTRLTVL.

The V call is TRBV15, the J call TRBJ1-1; TRBD1 might be the D (6 bases). The ends were cut back, 0 bases at V and 5 bases at J, with 13 bases in the middle. This CDR3 is 15 amino acids long. Germline V gene lookup returns CDR1 LNHNV and CDR2 YYDKDF (reference sequence). CDR3 sequence (DNA): TGTGCCACCAGCAGAGATCAGGGGCGGAAGACTGAAGCTTTCTTT. Its translation is CATSRDQGRKTEAFF.

This chain's CDR3 is CAWSVQDIQYF. The CDR3 coding sequence is TGTGCCTGGAGTGTACAAGACATTCAGTACTTC. V is TRBV30 and J is TRBJ2-4; D not certain. Deletions cut 0 bases from V and 8 bases from J, with 5 bases between. The V gene's germline CDR1 is GTSNPN and CDR2 SVGIG (reference sequence). The CDR3 is 11 residues long. Filled out from reference TRBV30 and TRBJ2-4, the complete variable domain reads SQTIHQWPATLVQPVGSPLSLECTVEGTSNPNLYWYRQAAGRGLQLLFYSVGIGQISSEVPQNLSASRPQDRQFILSSKKLLLSDSGFYLCAWSVQDIQYFGAGTRLSVL.

J is TRBJ1-2 and V is TRBV7-2; 8 bases map to TRBD1. Germline CDR1 SGHTA, CDR2 FQGNSA. The CDR3 is 15 residues long. The V and J ends lost 4 bases and 4 bases, in that order; junction bases with no gene match: 8. The CDR3 loop is CASSSDRGAFYGYTF. CDR3 coding DNA: TGTGCCAGCAGCTCCGACAGGGGAGCTTTCTATGGCTACACCTTC.

The chain has TRBV11-3 and TRBJ2-1, with D maybe TRBD2 (5 bases). With 1 base removed from V and 2 bases from J, the gap between germline ends came to 15 bases. The V gene's germline CDR1 is SGHNT and CDR2 YENEEA. The CDR3 is made up of 17 amino acids. DNA of the CDR3: TGTGCCAGCAGCTTAGGGCGTGAGCGGAGGACCTACAATGAGCAGTTCTTC. It translates to CASSLGRERRTYNEQFF.

The genes are TRBV5-4 and TRBJ2-5, with a weak D call TRBD1 (6 bases). Germline CDR1 reads SGHNT; CDR2 reads YYREEE (reference sequence). Deletions cut 4 bases from V and 0 bases from J, with 13 bases between. The CDR3 runs to 15 residues. CDR3 bases: TGTGCCAGCAGCCTAGGACGGACAGACCAAGAGACCCAGTACTTC. Translated: CASSLGRTDQETQYF.

The V call is TRBV18, the J call TRBJ2-7; D remains ambiguous. The V end lost 0 bases, the J end lost 2 bases, and 8 bases lay between the germline ends. CDR3 length: 14 residues. CDR1 is KGHSH, CDR2 LQKENI, per germline. This CDR3 reads CASSPPTTAYEQYF. DNA for the CDR3: TGTGCCAGCTCACCACCGACAACAGCCTACGAGCAGTACTTC.

Written as DNA, the CDR3 is TGTGCCAGCAGCGCCTTGGGACTAGAGGACGAGCAGTACTTC. It is translated as CASSALGLEDEQYF. The J gene is TRBJ2-7, the V gene TRBV9, with 8 bases fitting TRBD2. CDR3 length: 14 residues. J was trimmed by 5 bases and V by 3 bases; bases with no gene match: 7. The V gene's germline CDR1 is SGDLS and CDR2 YYNGEE. The entire variable domain, with the rest obtained from reference TRBV9 and TRBJ2-7, is as follows: DSGVTQTPKHLITATGQRVTLRCSPRSGDLSVYWYQQSLDQGLQFLIQYYNGEERAKGNILERFSAQQFPDLHSELNLSSLELGDSALYFCASSALGLEDEQYFGPGTRLTVT.

J is TRBJ2-7 and V is TRBV5-8, with 9 bases that match TRBD1. CDR1 is SGHTS, CDR2 YDEGEE, per germline. There are 14 residues in the CDR3. After removal of 5 bases from V and 0 bases from J, the junction contained 3 bases not matched to a gene. In DNA form, the CDR3 reads TGTGCCAGCAGGGAGGGACAGGGCTCCTACGAGCAGTACTTC. It translates to CASREGQGSYEQYF.

This chain links TRBV2 with TRBJ2-1; D is possibly TRBD2 (5 bases). The CDR3 has 16 residues. Trimming removed 1 base from V and 4 bases from J, with 14 bases in between. Germline V gene data show CDR1 as SNHLY and CDR2 as FYNNEI. The CDR3 region has the DNA TGTGCCAGCAGTGAAGGGTATGAAGCGGCATACAATGAGCAGTTCTTC. Its translation is CASSEGYEAAYNEQFF.

The V gene is TRBV19, the J gene TRBJ2-1; TRBD2 matches at 10 bases. J lost 7 bases, V lost 7 bases, and 10 bases had no gene match. Germline assignment: CDR1 LNHDA and CDR2 SQIVND (reference sequence). The CDR3 spans 15 residues. The CDR3 loop is CASNPLAGIKNEQFF. The CDR3 DNA reads as TGTGCCAGTAACCCACTAGCGGGAATAAAAAATGAGCAGTTCTTC. Full variable domain (rest looked up from reference TRBV19 and TRBJ2-1): DGGITQSPKYLFRKEGQNVTLSCEQNLNHDAMYWYRQDPGQGLRLIYYSQIVNDFQKGDIAEGYSVSREKKESFPLTVTSAQKNPTAFYLCASNPLAGIKNEQFFGPGTRLTVL.

The chain carries TRBV27 and TRBJ1-6; weak D call: TRBD1 (6 bases). This CDR3 is built from 15 residues. CDR1 and CDR2 from the germline V gene are MNHEY and SMNVEV (reference sequence). The ends were cut back, 0 bases at V and 9 bases at J, with 12 bases in the middle. CDR3 bases: TGTGCCAGCAGTTTATCGTTCGGGGGGCGTTCACCCCTCCACTTT. Translated: CASSLSFGGRSPLHF.

The V gene is TRBV18, the J gene TRBJ2-7; possibly TRBD2 for D (6 bases). The V end was cut by 0 bases, the J end by 0 bases, with 9 bases between. The germline CDR1 and CDR2 sequences are KGHSH and LQKENI. The CDR3 is made up of 15 amino acids. CDR3 nucleotide sequence: TGTGCCAGCTCACCACCGGGGGGAAGCTCCTACGAGCAGTACTTC. Translation: CASSPPGGSSYEQYF.

This clone came up once. The V call is TRBV29-1, the J call TRBJ2-1; TRBD1 matches at 11 bases. Germline-derived CDR1 and CDR2 are SQVTM and ANQGSEA. The V gene end was trimmed by 5 bases and the J gene end by 7 bases; junction bases not matched to a gene: 7. This CDR3 is built from 14 residues. Here the CDR3 DNA reads TGCAGCGTTTTTATCGGGACAGGGGGGAATGAGCAGTTCTTC. Translated, it gives CSVFIGTGGNEQFF.

The J gene is TRBJ1-6, the V gene TRBV3-1 (or the pseudogene TRBV3-2), with D possibly TRBD1 on 5 matching bases. V lost 4 bases and J 0 bases, leaving 13 bases between the germline ends. The length of the CDR3 is 17 residues. Germline V gene sequence: CDR1 LGHDT, CDR2 YNNKEL (reference sequence). The chain's CDR3 is CASSPRGGSSYNSPLHF. The CDR3, as DNA: TGTGCCAGCAGCCCCCGGGGGGGGAGCTCCTATAATTCACCCCTCCACTTT.

In the case of this clone: This CDR3 is also generated by other DNA sequences in the sample. The J gene is TRBJ1-1, the V gene TRBV12-3 or TRBV12-4, with D tentatively TRBD1 (6 bases). Deletions cut 5 bases from V and 4 bases from J, with 11 bases between. This CDR3 is built from 13 residues. In nucleotides, the CDR3 is TGTGCCAGCAGTCTCACAGGGAGCACTGAAGCTTTCTTT. Encoded protein: CASSLTGSTEAFF.

V gene TRBV19 combines with J gene TRBJ1-3; D gene unclear. The V gene's germline CDR1 is LNHDA and CDR2 SQIVND (reference sequence). V was clipped by 3 bases and J by 2 bases, with 8 bases between them. This CDR3 has 14 residues. The CDR3 coding sequence is TGTGCCAGTAGTATTTCCAGGACTGGAAACACCATATATTTT. Translated: CASSISRTGNTIYF.

The gene calls are TRBV15 and TRBJ2-1; TRBD1 might be the D (5 bases). CDR3 size: 16 residues. Trimming removed 3 bases at V and 0 bases at J, with 12 bases between. Looked up from germline, CDR1 is LNHNV and CDR2 is YYDKDF (reference sequence). The CDR3 is CATSSTQVSSYNEQFF. The CDR3 DNA reads as TGTGCCACCAGCAGCACACAGGTGAGCTCCTACAATGAGCAGTTCTTC.

The gene calls are TRBV5-1 and TRBJ2-2; maybe TRBD2 (6 bases). The V end was cut by 0 bases, the J end by 7 bases, with 16 bases between. The CDR3 is 16 residues long. Germline V gene lookup returns CDR1 SGHRS and CDR2 YFSETQ. Written as DNA, the CDR3 is TGCGCCAGCAGCTTGGCCTTGGAGGGGCGAGTCGGGGAGCTGTTTTTT. This codes for CASSLALEGRVGELFF.

The gene calls are TRBV13 and TRBJ2-7; 9 bases agree with TRBD2. V was clipped by 4 bases and J by 1 base; unmatched bases: 5. Germline CDR1 reads PRHDT; CDR2 reads FYEKMQ (reference sequence). This CDR3 is built from 15 residues. The CDR3 loop reads CASSSRAGGSYEQYF. The CDR3 DNA reads TGTGCCAGCAGCTCTCGAGCGGGAGGATCCTACGAGCAGTACTTC.